The clone carrying this T cell receptor (beta chain) was observed a handful of times. These data come from a study of blood T cells in healthy people across ages. This CDR3 has 12 amino acids. CDR1 MDHEN and CDR2 SYDVKM come from the germline V gene. It was with a sample-barcoded 5' primer and a J-beta primer mix that a second PCR of about 6 to 11 cycles was run. TCRdb ran MiXCR on the 5' RACE reads and lists one entry per CDR3 protein. The sample yields more than 1,000,000 distinct CDR3 sequences, about 23% seen once. These records were also assigned to another study, of T cells of mothers and their children.

The V and J genes are TRBV28 and TRBJ2-1, with no clear D. Matching the DNA end better, TRBJ2-7 makes the J call doubtful. The TCR was taken from a girl aged 2-15 years in good health. Sequenced: blood. This CDR3 is CASSPSGLEQYF. For the CDR3, the DNA is TGTGCCAGCAGCCCCTCTGGTCTCGAGCAGTACTTC.